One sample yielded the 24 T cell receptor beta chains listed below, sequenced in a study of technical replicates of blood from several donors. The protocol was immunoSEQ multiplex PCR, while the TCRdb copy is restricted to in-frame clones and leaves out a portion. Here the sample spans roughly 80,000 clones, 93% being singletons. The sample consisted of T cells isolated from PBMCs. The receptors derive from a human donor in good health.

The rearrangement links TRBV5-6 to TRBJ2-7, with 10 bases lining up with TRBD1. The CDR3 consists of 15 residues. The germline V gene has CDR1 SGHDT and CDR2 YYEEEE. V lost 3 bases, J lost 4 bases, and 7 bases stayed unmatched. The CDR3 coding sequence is TGTGCCAGCAGCTCCGGGACAGGGGTGATGTACGAGCAGTACTTC. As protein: CASSSGTGVMYEQYF.

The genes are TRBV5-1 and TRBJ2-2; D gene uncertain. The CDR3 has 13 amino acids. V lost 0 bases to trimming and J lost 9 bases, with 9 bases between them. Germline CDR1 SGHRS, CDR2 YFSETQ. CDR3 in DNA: TGCGCCAGCAGCTTGGATCGGTACCGGGAGCTGTTTTTT. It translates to CASSLDRYRELFF.

The CDR3 sequence is CASSVDGRRDYGYTF. CDR3 coding DNA: TGTGCCAGCAGCGTAGATGGGAGGCGGGACTATGGCTACACCTTC. V and J are TRBV9 and TRBJ1-2; D is uncertain. Deletions cut 0 bases from V and 3 bases from J, with 12 bases between. Germline CDR1 and CDR2: SGDLS and YYNGEE. The CDR3 sequence is 15 residues long.

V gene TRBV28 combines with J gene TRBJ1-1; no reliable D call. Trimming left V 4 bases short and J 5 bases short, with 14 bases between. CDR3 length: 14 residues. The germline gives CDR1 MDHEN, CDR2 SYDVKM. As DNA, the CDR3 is TGTGCCAGCAGTTACGGGTCCCATACGACTGAAGCTTTCTTT. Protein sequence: CASSYGSHTTEAFF.

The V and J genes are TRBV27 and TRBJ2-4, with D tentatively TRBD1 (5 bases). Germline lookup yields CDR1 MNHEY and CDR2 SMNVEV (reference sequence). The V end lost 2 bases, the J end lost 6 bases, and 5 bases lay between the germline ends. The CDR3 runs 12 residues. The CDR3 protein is CASSLDRNIQYF. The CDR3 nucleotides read TGTGCCAGCAGTTTAGACAGAAACATTCAGTACTTC.

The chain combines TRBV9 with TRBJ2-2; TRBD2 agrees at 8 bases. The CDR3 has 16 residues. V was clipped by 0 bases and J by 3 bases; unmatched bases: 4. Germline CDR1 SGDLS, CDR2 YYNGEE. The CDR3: CASSVAGGPDTGELFF. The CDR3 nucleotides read TGTGCCAGCAGCGTAGCGGGAGGGCCTGACACCGGGGAGCTGTTTTTT.

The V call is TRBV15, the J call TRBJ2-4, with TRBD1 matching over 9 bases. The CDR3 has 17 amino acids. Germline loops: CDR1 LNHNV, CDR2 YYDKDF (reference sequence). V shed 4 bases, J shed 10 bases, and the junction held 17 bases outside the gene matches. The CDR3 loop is CATSIIGTGRKKGIQYF. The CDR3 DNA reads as TGTGCCACCAGCATCATCGGGACAGGGAGAAAAAAGGGGATTCAGTACTTC.

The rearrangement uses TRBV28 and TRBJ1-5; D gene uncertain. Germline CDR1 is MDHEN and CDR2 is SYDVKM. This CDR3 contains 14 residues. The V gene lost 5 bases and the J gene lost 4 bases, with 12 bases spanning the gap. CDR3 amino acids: CASSPTEFNQPQHF. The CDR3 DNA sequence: TGTGCCAGCAGTCCTACAGAGTTTAATCAGCCCCAGCATTTT.

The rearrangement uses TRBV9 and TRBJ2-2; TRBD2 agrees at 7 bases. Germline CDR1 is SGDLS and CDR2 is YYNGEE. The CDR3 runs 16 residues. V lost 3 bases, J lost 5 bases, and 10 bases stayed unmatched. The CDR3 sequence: CASSAVTLGGTGELFF. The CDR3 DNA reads TGTGCCAGCAGCGCCGTGACCCTCGGGGGGACCGGGGAGCTGTTTTTT.

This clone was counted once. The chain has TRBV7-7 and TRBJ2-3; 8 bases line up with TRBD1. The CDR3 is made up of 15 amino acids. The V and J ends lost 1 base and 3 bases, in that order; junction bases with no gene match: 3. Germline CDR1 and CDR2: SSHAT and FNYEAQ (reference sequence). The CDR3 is CASSLGGQGTDTQYF. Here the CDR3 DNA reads TGTGCCAGCAGCTTAGGCGGACAGGGAACAGATACGCAGTATTTT.

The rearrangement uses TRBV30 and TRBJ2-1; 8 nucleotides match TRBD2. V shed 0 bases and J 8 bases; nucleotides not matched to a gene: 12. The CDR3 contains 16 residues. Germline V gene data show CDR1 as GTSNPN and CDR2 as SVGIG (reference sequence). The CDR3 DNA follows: TGTGCCTGGAGTGTATTCTTGCGGGAGGTCGTGGATGAGCAGTTCTTC. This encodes CAWSVFLREVVDEQFF.

The CDR3 DNA sequence: TGCGCCAGCAGCCCGGAGGGTACTAATGAAAAACTGTTTTTT. Protein sequence: CASSPEGTNEKLFF. The genes are TRBV5-1 and TRBJ1-4; the D is unclear. V lost 4 bases and J 2 bases, leaving 9 bases between the germline ends. Germline assignment: CDR1 SGHRS and CDR2 YFSETQ. The CDR3 runs to 14 residues.

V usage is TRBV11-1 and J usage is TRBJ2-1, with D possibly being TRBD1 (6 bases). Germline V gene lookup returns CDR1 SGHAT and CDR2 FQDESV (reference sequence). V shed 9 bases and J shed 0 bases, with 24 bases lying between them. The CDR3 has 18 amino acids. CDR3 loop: CARASTGERGSSYNEQFF. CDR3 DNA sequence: TGTGCCAGGGCGTCGACAGGAGAACGGGGCAGCTCCTACAATGAGCAGTTCTTC.

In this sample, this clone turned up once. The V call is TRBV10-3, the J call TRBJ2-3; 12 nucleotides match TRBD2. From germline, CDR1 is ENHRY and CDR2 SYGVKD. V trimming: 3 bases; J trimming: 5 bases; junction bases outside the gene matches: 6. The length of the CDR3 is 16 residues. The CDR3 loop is CAISDSSGRARDTQYF. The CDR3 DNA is TGTGCCATCAGTGACTCTAGCGGGAGGGCAAGAGATACGCAGTATTTT.

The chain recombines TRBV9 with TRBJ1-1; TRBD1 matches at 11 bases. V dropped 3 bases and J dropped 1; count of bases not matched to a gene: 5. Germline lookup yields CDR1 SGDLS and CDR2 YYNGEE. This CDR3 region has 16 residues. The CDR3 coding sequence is TGTGCCAGCAGCGGGGGGACAGGGGGACCGAACACTGAAGCTTTCTTT. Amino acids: CASSGGTGGPNTEAFF.

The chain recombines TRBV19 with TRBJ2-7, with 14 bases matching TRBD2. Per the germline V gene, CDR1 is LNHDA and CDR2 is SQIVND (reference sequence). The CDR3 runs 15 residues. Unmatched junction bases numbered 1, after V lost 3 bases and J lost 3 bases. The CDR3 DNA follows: TGTGCCAGTAGTATGGGACTAGCGGGAGTCTACGAGCAGTACTTC. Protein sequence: CASSMGLAGVYEQYF.

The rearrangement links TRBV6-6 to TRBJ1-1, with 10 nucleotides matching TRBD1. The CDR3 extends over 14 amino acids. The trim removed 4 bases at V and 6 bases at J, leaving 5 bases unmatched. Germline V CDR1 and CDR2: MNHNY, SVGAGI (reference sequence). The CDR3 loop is CASSLRGQGAEAFF. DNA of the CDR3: TGTGCCAGCAGTTTGAGAGGACAGGGGGCTGAAGCTTTCTTT.

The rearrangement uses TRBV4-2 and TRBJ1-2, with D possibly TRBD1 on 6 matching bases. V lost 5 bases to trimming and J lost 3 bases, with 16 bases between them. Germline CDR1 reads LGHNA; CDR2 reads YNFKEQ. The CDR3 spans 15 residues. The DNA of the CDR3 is TGTGCCAGCAGCTCGAGGGATGGGGGCCACTATGGCTACACCTTC. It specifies CASSSRDGGHYGYTF.

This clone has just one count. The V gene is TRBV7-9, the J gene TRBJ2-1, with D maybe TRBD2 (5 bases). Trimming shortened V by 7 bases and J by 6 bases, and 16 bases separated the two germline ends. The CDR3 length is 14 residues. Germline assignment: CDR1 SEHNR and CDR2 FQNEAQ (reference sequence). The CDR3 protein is CASTLGLYVNEQFF. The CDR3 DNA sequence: TGTGCCAGCACCCTCGGACTCTACGTCAATGAGCAGTTCTTC.

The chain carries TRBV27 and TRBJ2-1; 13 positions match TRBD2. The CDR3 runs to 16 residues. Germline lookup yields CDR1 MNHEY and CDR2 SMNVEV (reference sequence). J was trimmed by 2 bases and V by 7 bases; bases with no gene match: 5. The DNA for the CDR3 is TGTGCCAGCATGTGGGGACTAGCGGGAACCTACAATGAGCAGTTCTTC. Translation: CASMWGLAGTYNEQFF.

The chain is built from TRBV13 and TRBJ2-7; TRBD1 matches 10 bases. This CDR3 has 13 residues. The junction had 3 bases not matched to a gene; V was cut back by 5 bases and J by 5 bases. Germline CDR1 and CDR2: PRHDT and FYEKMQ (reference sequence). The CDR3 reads CASSPGQGDEQYF. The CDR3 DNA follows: TGTGCCAGCAGCCCAGGACAGGGGGACGAGCAGTACTTC.

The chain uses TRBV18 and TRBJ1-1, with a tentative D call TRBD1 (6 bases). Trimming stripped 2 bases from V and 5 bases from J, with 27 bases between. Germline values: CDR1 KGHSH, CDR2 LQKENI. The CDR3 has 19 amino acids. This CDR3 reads CASSPGVASFSGGETEAFF. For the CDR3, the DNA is TGTGCCAGCTCACCAGGAGTGGCCTCGTTTTCGGGGGGCGAAACTGAAGCTTTCTTT.

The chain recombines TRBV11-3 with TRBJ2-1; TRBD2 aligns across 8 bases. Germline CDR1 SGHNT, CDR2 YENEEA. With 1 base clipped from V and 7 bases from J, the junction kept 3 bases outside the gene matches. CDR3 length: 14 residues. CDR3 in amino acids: CASSLGGTRNEQFF. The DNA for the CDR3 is TGTGCCAGCAGCTTAGGGGGGACTAGAAATGAGCAGTTCTTC.

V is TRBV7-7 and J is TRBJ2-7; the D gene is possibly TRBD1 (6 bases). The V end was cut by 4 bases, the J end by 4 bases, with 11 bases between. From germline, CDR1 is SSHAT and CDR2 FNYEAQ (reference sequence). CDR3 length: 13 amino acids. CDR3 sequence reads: CASSSLQGYEQYF. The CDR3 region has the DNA TGTGCCAGCAGCTCACTACAGGGTTACGAGCAGTACTTC. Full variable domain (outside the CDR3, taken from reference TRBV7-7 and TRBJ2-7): GAGVSQSPRYKVTKRGQDVTLRCDPISSHATLYWYQQALGQGPEFLTYFNYEAQPDKSGLPSDRFSAERPEGSISTLTIQRTEQRDSAMYRCASSSLQGYEQYFGPGTRLTVT.